This T cell receptor beta chain was found in a study of identical twins. TCRdb analysed the 5' RACE reads with MiXCR anew, one entry per CDR3 protein. The table records 1.5 million to 2 million distinct CDR3 sequences, about 32% of them present only once. This CDR3 has 16 amino acids. Looked up from germline, CDR1 is MNHNY and CDR2 is SVGAGI (reference sequence). V was pared by 2 bases and J by 5 bases, with 16 bases between. The sample comprised cord blood. The V and J genes are TRBV6-6 and TRBJ2-1, with D perhaps being TRBD1 or TRBD2 (6 bases each). This sequence originates from a newborn girl in good health. CDR3 bases: TGTGCCAGCAGTTACAATTTAGGGGGGTCCAACAATGAGCAGTTCTTC. This translates into CASSYNLGGSNNEQFF.